The entry below describes one TCR beta chain. This CDR3 spans 17 amino acids. Germline CDR1 and CDR2: SGDLS and YYNGEE. V lost 0 bases to trimming and J lost 1 base; unmatched junction nucleotides: 8. Repertoires were generated with immunoSEQ multiplex PCR, while TCRdb's copy carries only in-frame clones and drops some. Altogether about 120,000 clones are present, about 87% being singletons, with the ten largest covering about 12%. The record originates from a study of control samples from healthy donors and cancer patients. Specimen: blood. This chain connects TRBV9 to TRBJ2-5, with 8 positions matching TRBD2. This TCR was recovered from a man under 40 in good health. The CDR3 region has the DNA TGTGCCAGCAGCGTAGGACCCAGCGGGGGCTTCCAAGAGACCCAGTACTTC. Its translation: CASSVGPSGGFQETQYF.